These T cell receptor beta chains were read from a single sample in a study of blood T cells in healthy people across ages. Each CDR3 protein is one row after TCRdb ran MiXCR on the 5' RACE reads. The sample has around 280,000 distinct CDR3 sequences, roughly 26% seen once. Specimen: blood. The receptors were sampled from a woman in her 70s in good health. CDR3s include the opening cysteine and the closing phenylalanine or tryptophan. Each record gives: J gene, V gene, D gene, CDR3 protein. A D gene is named only where the DNA matches it firmly.

J gene: TRBJ1-1
V gene: TRBV10-3
D gene: NA
CDR3 protein: CAISPGWRETEAFF

J gene: TRBJ2-5
V gene: TRBV7-2
D gene: TRBD1
CDR3 protein: CASSHVLKGQGKQETQYF

J gene: TRBJ1-5
V gene: TRBV15
D gene: TRBD1
CDR3 protein: CATSRRDRGCNQPQHF

J gene: TRBJ2-7
V gene: TRBV10-3
D gene: TRBD1
CDR3 protein: CAISDNKGAFSCEQYF

J gene: TRBJ2-5
V gene: TRBV12-3/TRBV12-4
D gene: TRBD2
CDR3 protein: CASSAGDGAQETQYF

J gene: TRBJ2-2
V gene: TRBV12-3/TRBV12-4
D gene: TRBD2
CDR3 protein: CASSGEGRLAIANTGELFF

J gene: NA
V gene: TRBV25-1
D gene: NA
CDR3 protein: CASSSLSGVGQFF

J gene: TRBJ2-5
V gene: TRBV7-2
D gene: NA
CDR3 protein: CASSPRQYQETQYF

J gene: TRBJ2-2
V gene: TRBV7-9
D gene: NA
CDR3 protein: CASSRTGYSNTGELFF

J gene: TRBJ2-1
V gene: TRBV6-2/TRBV6-3
D gene: TRBD2
CDR3 protein: CASNGRGYNEQFF

J gene: TRBJ2-2
V gene: TRBV29-1
D gene: NA
CDR3 protein: CSADLYTGELFF

J gene: TRBJ2-6
V gene: TRBV5-1
D gene: NA
CDR3 protein: CASSLVTGTLSGANVLTF

J gene: TRBJ2-3
V gene: TRBV20-1
D gene: TRBD1
CDR3 protein: CSARPRQRQGRDTQYF

J gene: TRBJ2-5
V gene: TRBV7-3
D gene: NA
CDR3 protein: CASSLGTAGTQYF

J gene: TRBJ2-3
V gene: TRBV7-8
D gene: TRBD2
CDR3 protein: CASSSDGGLLTDTQYF